These 28 T cell receptor beta chains originate from one sample sequenced in a study of T cells after yellow fever vaccination. TCRdb fed the 5' RACE reads into MiXCR, producing one record per CDR3 protein. The sample holds around 25,000 distinct CDR3 sequences, roughly 4.5% seen once. Sequencing used PBMCs, either bulk or a sorted T-cell subset (CD4+, CD8+, memory, or dextramer-sorted; not recorded which), obtained on the day of the yellow fever booster vaccination. These TCRs come from a man between 18 and 29 years old who received the YFV17D yellow fever vaccine.

The chain employs TRBV10-3 and TRBJ1-1; D remains ambiguous. V was trimmed by 0 bases and J by 8 bases, leaving 7 bases between them. CDR3 size: 12 residues. Germline CDR1 and CDR2: ENHRY and SYGVKD. CDR3 residues: CAISESPVEAFF. In DNA, the CDR3 is TGTGCCATCAGTGAGTCCCCCGTCGAAGCTTTCTTT.

This clonotype was detected ten times or more. The V gene is TRBV28, the J gene TRBJ1-5; 8 nucleotides line up with TRBD1. From germline, CDR1 is MDHEN and CDR2 SYDVKM. V was pared by 9 bases and J by 2 bases, with 6 bases of the junction left unmatched. There are 14 residues in the CDR3. Here the CDR3 reads CASTGGLGNQPQHF. For the CDR3, the DNA is TGTGCCAGTACAGGGGGGTTAGGCAATCAGCCCCAGCATTTT.

This clonotype was seen repeatedly, ten times or more. The chain joins TRBV29-1 to TRBJ1-2; unclear D gene. The CDR3 totals 13 residues. Trimming cost V 0 bases and J 2 bases, with 7 bases left between them. Germline lookup yields CDR1 SQVTM and CDR2 ANQGSEA. CDR3 DNA: TGCAGCGTTGAAGAAAGCCGGAACTATGGCTACACCTTC. Its protein is CSVEESRNYGYTF.

This clonotype was observed at least ten times. The chain employs TRBV5-1 and TRBJ2-3; the D gene is possibly TRBD2 (5 bases). Germline assignment: CDR1 SGHRS and CDR2 YFSETQ. Trimming removed 2 bases at V and 1 base at J, with 14 bases between. CDR3 length equals 16 residues. CDR3: CASSLRLRGGTDTQYF. CDR3 DNA: TGCGCCAGCAGCTTACGGCTTCGGGGTGGCACAGATACGCAGTATTTT. The variable domain in full, with the rest retrieved from reference TRBV5-1 and TRBJ2-3, is KAGVTQTPRYLIKTRGQQVTLSCSPISGHRSVSWYQQTPGQGLQFLFEYFSETQRNKGNFPGRFSGRQFSNSRSEMNVSTLELGDSALYLCASSLRLRGGTDTQYFGPGTRLTVL.

This clonotype was counted ten times or more. The chain couples TRBV15 to TRBJ2-3; TRBD2 might be the D (6 bases). V was shortened by 5 bases and J by 2 bases, with 8 bases between the two germline ends. The germline V gene has CDR1 LNHNV and CDR2 YYDKDF (reference sequence). The CDR3 contains 13 residues. The CDR3 DNA sequence: TGTGCCACCAGCCTAGCGCCCACAGATACGCAGTATTTT. Its translation: CATSLAPTDTQYF.

The chain uses TRBV5-4 and TRBJ2-2, with 14 nucleotides matching TRBD2. The V and J ends lost 4 bases and 1 base, in that order; junction bases with no gene match: 3. The CDR3 loop spans 17 amino acids. The germline gives CDR1 SGHNT, CDR2 YYREEE (reference sequence). In DNA form, the CDR3 reads TGTGCCAGCAGCCCCGGACTAGCGGGGGGGAACACCGGGGAGCTGTTTTTT. Protein product: CASSPGLAGGNTGELFF.

The V call is TRBV11-1, the J call TRBJ2-7; D not resolved. Germline CDR1 and CDR2: SGHAT and FQDESV (reference sequence). CDR3 length: 13 amino acids. V was cut by 4 bases and J by 3 bases, with 10 bases left in between. The CDR3 loop is CASSWTEDYEQYV. CDR3 coding DNA: TGTGCCAGCAGCTGGACGGAAGACTACGAGCAGTACGTC.

This rearrangement joins TRBV5-5 to TRBJ2-1, with no clear D. Trimming removed 4 bases at V and 3 bases at J, with 17 bases between. Germline V gives CDR1 SGHKS, CDR2 YYEKEE (reference sequence). There are 16 residues in the CDR3. The CDR3 region is CASSGRWPPNYNEQFF. The CDR3 nucleotides are TGTGCCAGCAGCGGAAGGTGGCCCCCGAACTACAATGAGCAGTTCTTC.

This clonotype was observed many times. The rearrangement uses TRBV7-2 and TRBJ2-3; D possibly corresponds to TRBD1 (5 bases). The CDR3 length is 16 residues. CDR1 and CDR2 (germline): SGHTA, FQGNSA. V lost 5 bases to trimming and J lost 2 bases, with 17 bases between them. The DNA of the CDR3 is TGTGCCAGCAGCCAGCCAACAGGATTCCTCACAGATACGCAGTATTTT. It encodes CASSQPTGFLTDTQYF.

Ten or more counts support this clonotype. The rearrangement joins TRBV28 to TRBJ2-1, with D tentatively TRBD1 (7 bases). Trimming took 5 bases from V and 3 from J, leaving 17 bases between them. This CDR3 is built from 16 residues. Germline values: CDR1 MDHEN, CDR2 SYDVKM. The CDR3 loop reads CASSGSEGQNYNEQFF. CDR3 nucleotide sequence: TGTGCCAGCAGTGGATCGGAGGGACAGAACTACAATGAGCAGTTCTTC.

This clonotype was found many times. The V call is TRBV10-3, the J call TRBJ1-3; D unclear. Germline V gene data show CDR1 as ENHRY and CDR2 as SYGVKD. This CDR3 contains 10 residues. V was shortened by 8 bases and J by 3 bases, with 2 bases between the two germline ends. Here the CDR3 reads CAIGGNTIYF. The CDR3 coding sequence is TGTGCCATCGGTGGAAACACCATATATTTT.

This clonotype has at least ten counts. The DNA for the CDR3 is TGTGCCAGCAGCCAAGAGGGGTTTGGGACCCAGTACTTC. This codes for CASSQEGFGTQYF. V is TRBV3-1 and J is TRBJ2-5; no firm D call. Between the trimmed V and J ends, which lost 0 bases and 7 bases, there was a span of 9 bases. This CDR3 is 13 amino acids long. Germline V CDR1 and CDR2: LGHDT, YNNKEL (reference sequence).

The chain uses TRBV4-1 and TRBJ2-1, with TRBD2 matching 7 bases. Per the germline V gene, CDR1 is MGHRA and CDR2 is YSYEKL. The CDR3 has 17 residues. V trimming: 4 bases; J trimming: 3 bases; junction bases outside the gene matches: 12. In DNA form, the CDR3 reads TGCGCCAGCAGCCGCGGGACTACCCTGTTCCTCTACAATGAGCAGTTCTTC. It translates to CASSRGTTLFLYNEQFF.

This clonotype is medium-sized (0.01 to 0.1%) in the sample. The gene calls are TRBV4-3 and TRBJ1-2; tentative D call: TRBD1 (5 bases). CDR1 and CDR2 from the germline V gene are LGHNA and YSLEER. This CDR3 has 12 amino acids. V was trimmed by 3 bases and J by 8 bases, leaving 10 bases between them. CDR3 in DNA: TGCGCCAGCAGCCAGACAAAGGGGGGCTACACCTTC. It is translated as CASSQTKGGYTF.

Ten or more counts support this clonotype. The chain recombines TRBV29-1 with TRBJ1-1; no clear D. The CDR3 length is 13 residues. In germline, CDR1 is SQVTM, CDR2 ANQGSEA. The V gene lost 4 bases and the J gene lost 0 bases, with 9 bases spanning the gap. CDR3 sequence reads: CSVGGVLNTEAFF. As DNA, the CDR3 is TGCAGCGTTGGTGGGGTACTGAACACTGAAGCTTTCTTT.

This clonotype was seen at least ten times. This sequence joins TRBV29-1 and TRBJ1-1, with 8 bases aligning to TRBD1. The CDR3 has 14 residues. From germline, CDR1 is SQVTM and CDR2 ANQGSEA. The J segment lost 5 bases and the V segment lost 1 base, leaving 6 bases of the junction unmatched. CDR3 coding DNA: TGCAGCGTTGAAGCCAGGACAGGGAGGACTGAAGCTTTCTTT. Translation: CSVEARTGRTEAFF.

This clonotype was seen at least ten times. The V gene is TRBV3-1, the J gene TRBJ2-5, with 12 bases that match TRBD2. This CDR3 contains 16 residues. The junction had 6 bases not matched to a gene; V was cut back by 0 bases and J by 7 bases. CDR1 is LGHDT, CDR2 YNNKEL, per germline (reference sequence). CDR3 region: CASSQDLTSGGRTQYF. The CDR3 coding sequence is TGTGCCAGCAGCCAAGATCTTACTAGCGGGGGGCGGACCCAGTACTTC.

This clonotype was counted ten times or more. The V and J genes are TRBV20-1 and TRBJ2-7, with D perhaps TRBD1 (6 bases). V was shortened by 4 bases and J by 4 bases, with 14 bases between the two germline ends. Germline V gene data show CDR1 as DFQATT and CDR2 as SNEGSKA (reference sequence). CDR3 length: 13 amino acids. The CDR3 DNA follows: TGCAGTGCTACCCAATTTAGGGGGTACGAGCAGTACTTC. Its translation is CSATQFRGYEQYF.

This clonotype has at least ten counts. The chain uses TRBV4-3 and TRBJ1-4, with D possibly matching TRBD1 (6 bases). Trimming shortened V by 4 bases and J by 7 bases, and 13 bases separated the two germline ends. Per germline, CDR1 LGHNA and CDR2 YSLEER. The CDR3 totals 14 residues. CDR3 sequence reads: CASSLYEGGEKLFF. DNA of the CDR3: TGCGCCAGCAGCCTCTACGAGGGGGGTGAAAAACTGTTTTTT.

This clonotype was seen at least ten times. This chain joins TRBV7-8 and TRBJ2-2; D may correspond to TRBD1 or TRBD2 (5 bases each). The CDR3 consists of 13 residues. Trimming cost V 7 bases and J 7 bases, with 13 bases left between them. Germline V CDR1 and CDR2: SGHVS, FQNEAQ. As DNA, the CDR3 is TGTGCCAGCACCTTGTGGGACCGCGGGGAGCTGTTTTTT. Translation gives CASTLWDRGELFF.

This clonotype was counted many times. The rearrangement links TRBV5-1 to TRBJ2-3; unclear D gene. The ends were cut back, 0 bases at V and 2 bases at J, with 10 bases in the middle. This CDR3 spans 15 amino acids. The germline gives CDR1 SGHRS, CDR2 YFSETQ. DNA for the CDR3: TGCGCCAGCAGCTTGGCCTCTGGAGTCACAGATACGCAGTATTTT. As protein: CASSLASGVTDTQYF.

This clonotype was detected ten times or more. This chain uses TRBV9 with TRBJ2-5; D unresolved. V lost 0 bases and J lost 3, with 12 bases in between. This CDR3 region has 15 residues. The germline V gene has CDR1 SGDLS and CDR2 YYNGEE. The CDR3 nucleotides are TGTGCCAGCAGCGTAGACTTTAGTCCTAAAGAGACCCAGTACTTC. It encodes CASSVDFSPKETQYF.

This clonotype has only a few counts. This chain uses TRBV5-1 with TRBJ2-3; a weak D match, TRBD1 (5 bases). The CDR3 length is 15 residues. Germline CDR1 reads SGHRS; CDR2 reads YFSETQ. Trimming pared 0 bases from V and 5 bases from J, leaving 13 bases between. CDR3 coding DNA: TGCGCCAGCAGCTTGGATTCGGCAGGGTTAGATACGCAGTATTTT. Amino acids: CASSLDSAGLDTQYF.

In its sample, this clonotype was seen a few times. The chain couples TRBV4-3 to TRBJ1-1; D is ambiguous. Germline-derived CDR1 and CDR2 are LGHNA and YSLEER. CDR3 size: 17 residues. Trimming left V 1 base short and J 4 bases short, with 19 bases between. CDR3 DNA: TGCGCCAGCAGCCAAGCCTGGGATAGGAAGGGATCCACTGAAGCTTTCTTT. As protein: CASSQAWDRKGSTEAFF.

At least ten counts were recorded for this clonotype. CDR3 DNA: TGTGCCAGCGGGCCGGACAGCAGCTCCTACAATGAGCAGTTCTTC. It codes for CASGPDSSSYNEQFF. The chain links TRBV7-6 to TRBJ2-1, with a weak D call TRBD1 (6 bases). In germline, CDR1 is SGHVS, CDR2 FNYEAQ. V shed 8 bases and J shed 0 bases, with 14 bases lying between them. CDR3 length: 15 residues.

This clonotype was seen repeatedly, ten times or more. The chain is built from TRBV7-8 and TRBJ2-2, with D perhaps matching TRBD1 (6 bases). The germline V gene has CDR1 SGHVS and CDR2 FQNEAQ. The CDR3 is 16 residues long. V shed 4 bases and J shed 0 bases, with 12 bases lying between them. CDR3 in amino acids: CASSYPGQTNTGELFF. DNA of the CDR3: TGTGCCAGCAGCTACCCCGGACAGACGAACACCGGGGAGCTGTTTTTT.

There are a few counts of this clonotype. This chain joins TRBV20-1 and TRBJ1-2; possible D gene TRBD1, 6 bases. The germline V and J ends were trimmed by 7 bases and 12 bases, with 18 bases remaining between them. Germline V CDR1 and CDR2: DFQATT, SNEGSKA (reference sequence). The CDR3 covers 11 residues. CDR3 amino acids: CSVPPGGAHTF. For the CDR3, the DNA is TGCAGTGTTCCGCCGGGGGGGGCGCACACCTTC.

The gene calls are TRBV5-4 and TRBJ1-4; 8 nucleotides match TRBD1. The V gene end was trimmed by 3 bases and the J gene end by 8 bases; junction bases not matched to a gene: 6. This CDR3 comprises 14 residues. CDR1 and CDR2 (germline): SGHNT, YYREEE (reference sequence). The CDR3 region has the DNA TGTGCCAGCAGCTCGGCGACAGGGGAGGAAAAACTGTTTTTT. This sequence encodes CASSSATGEEKLFF.